The rows below give T cell receptor beta chains drawn from one sample of a study of blood T cell repertoires in COVID-19. Produced via immunoSEQ multiplex PCR; TCRdb's table is partial and in-frame only. The sample carries about 220,000 clones, approximately 80% recorded once. Sequencing was carried out using PBMCs or T cells enriched from blood (not recorded which). Receptors originate from a woman between 55 and 75 years old who had recovered from COVID-19. The CDR3 runs from the conserved cysteine through the conserved F or W.

CASSGGDSRNTIYF TRBV9 14 TRBJ1-3
CATSDFGTASKSYYGYTF TRBV24-1 18 TRBJ1-2
CASSLSWASGLTNEKLFF TRBV27 18 TRBJ1-4
CASSQASGAPGETQYF TRBV4-1 16 TRBJ2-5
CASSFIAGGDTQYF TRBV5-6 14 TRBJ2-3
CASSIGSTDTQYF TRBV19 13 TRBJ2-3
CASKQGAGTEAFF TRBV10-1 13 TRBJ1-1
CASSVQGRDTEAFF TRBV5-1 14 TRBJ1-1
CATSRDRTLPRGQYF TRBV15 15 TRBJ2-7
CASSLGPTPGDTQYF TRBV5-4 15 TRBJ2-3
CASRLQENTEAFF TRBV25-1 13 TRBJ1-1